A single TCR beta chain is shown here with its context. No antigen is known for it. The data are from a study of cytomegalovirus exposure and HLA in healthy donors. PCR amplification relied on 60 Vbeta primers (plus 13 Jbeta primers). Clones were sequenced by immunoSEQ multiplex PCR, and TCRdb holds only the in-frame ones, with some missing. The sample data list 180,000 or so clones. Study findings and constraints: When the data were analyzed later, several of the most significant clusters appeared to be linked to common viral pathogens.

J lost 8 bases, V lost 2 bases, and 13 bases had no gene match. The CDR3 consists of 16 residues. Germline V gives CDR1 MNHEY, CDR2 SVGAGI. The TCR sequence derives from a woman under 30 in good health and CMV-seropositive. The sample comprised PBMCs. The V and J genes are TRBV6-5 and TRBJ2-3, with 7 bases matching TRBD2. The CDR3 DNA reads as TGTGCCAGCAGTTACGGAATAGCGGGTGCTCTTGGTACGCAGTATTTT. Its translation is CASSYGIAGALGTQYF.